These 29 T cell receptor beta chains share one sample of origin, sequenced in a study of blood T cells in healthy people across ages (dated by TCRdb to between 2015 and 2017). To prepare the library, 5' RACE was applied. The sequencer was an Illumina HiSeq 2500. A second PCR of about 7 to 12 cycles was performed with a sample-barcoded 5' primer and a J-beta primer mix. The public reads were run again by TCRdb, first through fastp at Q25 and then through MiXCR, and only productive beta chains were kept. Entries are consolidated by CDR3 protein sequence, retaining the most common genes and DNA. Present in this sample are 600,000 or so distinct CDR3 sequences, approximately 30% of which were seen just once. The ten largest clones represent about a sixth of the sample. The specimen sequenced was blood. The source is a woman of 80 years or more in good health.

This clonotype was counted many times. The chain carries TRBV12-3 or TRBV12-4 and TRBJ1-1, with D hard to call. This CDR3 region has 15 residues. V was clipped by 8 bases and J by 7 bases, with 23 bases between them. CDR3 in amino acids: CASYKFQSSEGEAFF. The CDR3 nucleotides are TGTGCCAGCTACAAATTCCAATCATCAGAGGGTGAAGCTTTCTTT.

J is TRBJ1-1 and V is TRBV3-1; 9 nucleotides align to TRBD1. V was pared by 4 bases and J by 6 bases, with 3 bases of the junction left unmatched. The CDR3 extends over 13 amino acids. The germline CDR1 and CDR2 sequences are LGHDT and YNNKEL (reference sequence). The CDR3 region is CASSPTGGSEAFF. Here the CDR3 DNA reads TGTGCCAGCAGCCCAACAGGGGGCTCTGAAGCTTTCTTT.

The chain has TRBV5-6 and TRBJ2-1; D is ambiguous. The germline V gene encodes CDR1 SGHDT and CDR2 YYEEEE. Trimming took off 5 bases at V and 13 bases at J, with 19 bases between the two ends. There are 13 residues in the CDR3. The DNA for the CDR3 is TGTGCCAGCAGTCTGGGGTTCCAAGAGACCCAGTTCTTC. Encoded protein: CASSLGFQETQFF.

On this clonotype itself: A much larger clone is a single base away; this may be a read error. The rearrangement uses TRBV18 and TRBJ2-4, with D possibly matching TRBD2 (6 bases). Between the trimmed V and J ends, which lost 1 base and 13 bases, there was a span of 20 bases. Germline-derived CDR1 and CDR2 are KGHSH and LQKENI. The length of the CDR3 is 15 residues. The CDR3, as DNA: TGTGCCAGCTCACCACGGCGGGGTAAAGGTTCGAGGCAGTACTTC. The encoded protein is CASSPRRGKGSRQYF.

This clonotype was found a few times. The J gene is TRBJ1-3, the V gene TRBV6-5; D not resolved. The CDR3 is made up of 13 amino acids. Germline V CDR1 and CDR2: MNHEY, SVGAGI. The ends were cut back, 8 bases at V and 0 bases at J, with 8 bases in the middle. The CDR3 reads CASCKSSGNTIYF. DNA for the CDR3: TGTGCCAGCTGTAAAAGCTCTGGAAACACCATATATTTT.

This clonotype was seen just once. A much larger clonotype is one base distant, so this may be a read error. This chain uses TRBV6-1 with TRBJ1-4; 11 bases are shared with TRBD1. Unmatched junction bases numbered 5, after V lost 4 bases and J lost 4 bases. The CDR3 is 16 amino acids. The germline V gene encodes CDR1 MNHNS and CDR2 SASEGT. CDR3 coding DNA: TGTGCCAGCAGTGCCTGGACAGGGGGCGGTAATGAAAAACTGTTTTTT. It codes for CASSAWTGGGNEKLFF.

CDR3 DNA sequence: TGTGCCAGCCAAGTTTCCCTACCTGCAAACACCATATATTTT. Translated: CASQVSLPANTIYF. The chain has TRBV2 and TRBJ1-3; D remains ambiguous. Per germline, CDR1 SNHLY and CDR2 FYNNEI. This CDR3 contains 14 residues. Trimming took 8 bases from V and 6 from J, leaving 17 bases between them.

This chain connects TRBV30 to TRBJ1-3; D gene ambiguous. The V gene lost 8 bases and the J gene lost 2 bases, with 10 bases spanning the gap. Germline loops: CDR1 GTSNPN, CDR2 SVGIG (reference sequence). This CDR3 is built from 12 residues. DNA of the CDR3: TGTGCCGTAGGAATTACTGGAAACACCATATATTTT. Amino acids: CAVGITGNTIYF. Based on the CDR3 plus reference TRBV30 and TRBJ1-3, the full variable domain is SQTIHQWPATLVQPVGSPLSLECTVEGTSNPNLYWYRQAAGRGLQLLFYSVGIGQISSEVPQNLSASRPQDRQFILSSKKLLLSDSGFYLCAVGITGNTIYFGEGSWLTVV.

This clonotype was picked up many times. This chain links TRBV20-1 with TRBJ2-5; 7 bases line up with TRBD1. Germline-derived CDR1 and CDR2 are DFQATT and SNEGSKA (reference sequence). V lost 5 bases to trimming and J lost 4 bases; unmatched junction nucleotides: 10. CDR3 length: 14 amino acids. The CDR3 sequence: CSALTRGNRETQYF. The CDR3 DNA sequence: TGCAGTGCTCTCACCAGGGGGAACAGAGAGACCCAGTACTTC.

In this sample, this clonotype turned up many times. CDR3 sequence reads: CASSTTGGAGYEQYF. The CDR3 bases are TGTGCCAGCAGTACGACAGGGGGCGCCGGCTACGAGCAGTACTTC. This chain links TRBV2 with TRBJ2-7; 10 bases match TRBD1. The CDR3 has 15 residues. After removal of 5 bases from V and 3 bases from J, the junction contained 7 bases not matched to a gene. Germline lookup yields CDR1 SNHLY and CDR2 FYNNEI.

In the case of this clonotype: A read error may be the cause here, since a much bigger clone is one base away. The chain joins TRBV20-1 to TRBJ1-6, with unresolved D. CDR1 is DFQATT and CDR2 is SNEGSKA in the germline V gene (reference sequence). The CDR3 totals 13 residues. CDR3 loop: CSAKGPRDSPLRF. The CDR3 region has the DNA TGCAGTGCAAAGGGTCCCCGGGATTCACCCCTCCGCTTT.

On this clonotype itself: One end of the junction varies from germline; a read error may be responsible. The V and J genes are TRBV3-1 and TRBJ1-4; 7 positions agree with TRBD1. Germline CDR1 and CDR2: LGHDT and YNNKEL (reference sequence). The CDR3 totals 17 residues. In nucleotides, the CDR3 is TGTGCCAGCGGCCACTTGACAGGGAATCCAACTAATGAAAAACTGTTTTTT. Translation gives CASGHLTGNPTNEKLFF. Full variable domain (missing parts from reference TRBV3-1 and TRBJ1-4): DTAVSQTPKYLVTQMGNDKSIKCEQNLGHDTMYWYKQDSKKFLKIMFSYNNKELIINETVPNRFSPKSPDKAHLNLHINSLELGDSAVYFCASGHLTGNPTNEKLFFGSGTQLSVL.

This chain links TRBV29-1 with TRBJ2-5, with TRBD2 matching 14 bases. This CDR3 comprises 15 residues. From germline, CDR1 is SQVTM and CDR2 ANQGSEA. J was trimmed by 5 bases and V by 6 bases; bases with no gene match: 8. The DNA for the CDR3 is TGCAGCGTGCCGACTAGCGGGGGGGCCGGTGAGACCCAGTACTTC. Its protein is CSVPTSGGAGETQYF. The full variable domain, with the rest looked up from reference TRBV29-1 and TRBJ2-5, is SAVISQKPSRDICQRGTSLTIQCQVDSQVTMMFWYRQQPGQSLTLIATANQGSEATYESGFVIDKFPISRPNLTFSTLTVSNMSPEDSSIYLCSVPTSGGAGETQYFGPGTRLLVL.

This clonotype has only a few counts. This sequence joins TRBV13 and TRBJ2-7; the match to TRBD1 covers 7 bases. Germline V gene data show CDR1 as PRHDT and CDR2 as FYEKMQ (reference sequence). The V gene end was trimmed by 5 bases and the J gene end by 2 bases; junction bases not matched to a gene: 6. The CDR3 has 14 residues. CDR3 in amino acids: CASSRTGVTYEQYF. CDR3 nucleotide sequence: TGTGCCAGCAGCCGGACAGGAGTTACCTACGAGCAGTACTTC.

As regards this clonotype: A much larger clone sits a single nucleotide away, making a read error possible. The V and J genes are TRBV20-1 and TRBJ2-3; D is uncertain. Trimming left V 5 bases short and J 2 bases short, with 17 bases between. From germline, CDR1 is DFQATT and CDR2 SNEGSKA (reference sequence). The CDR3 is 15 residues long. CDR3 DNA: TGCAGTGCTGTGACCGGGTCCTCCGACACAGATACGCAGTATTTT. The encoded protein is CSAVTGSSDTDTQYF.

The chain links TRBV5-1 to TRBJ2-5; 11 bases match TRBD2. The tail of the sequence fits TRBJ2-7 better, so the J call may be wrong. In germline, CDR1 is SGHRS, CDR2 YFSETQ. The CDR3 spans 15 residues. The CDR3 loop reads CASSLTTSGVREQYF. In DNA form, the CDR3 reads TGCGCCAGCAGCCTAACGACTAGCGGGGTCCGCGAGCAGTACTTC.

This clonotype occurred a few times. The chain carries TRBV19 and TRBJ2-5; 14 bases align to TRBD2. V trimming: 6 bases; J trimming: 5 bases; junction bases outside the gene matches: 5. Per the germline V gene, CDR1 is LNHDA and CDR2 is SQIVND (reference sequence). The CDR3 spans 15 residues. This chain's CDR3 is CASRGTSGGGETQYF. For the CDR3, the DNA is TGTGCCAGTAGGGGGACTAGCGGGGGCGGTGAGACCCAGTACTTC.

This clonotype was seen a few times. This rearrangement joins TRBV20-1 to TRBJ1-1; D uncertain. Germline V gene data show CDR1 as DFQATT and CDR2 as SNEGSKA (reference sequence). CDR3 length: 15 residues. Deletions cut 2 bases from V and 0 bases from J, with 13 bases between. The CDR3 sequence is CSARPLGDMNTEAFF. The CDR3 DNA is TGCAGTGCTAGACCCCTCGGGGATATGAACACTGAAGCTTTCTTT.

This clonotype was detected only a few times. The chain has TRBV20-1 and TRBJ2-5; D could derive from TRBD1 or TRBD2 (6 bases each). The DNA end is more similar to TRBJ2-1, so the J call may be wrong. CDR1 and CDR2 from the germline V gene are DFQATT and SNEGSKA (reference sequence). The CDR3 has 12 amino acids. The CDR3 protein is CSAEGGQETQFF. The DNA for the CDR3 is TGCAGTGCTGAAGGGGGGCAAGAGACCCAGTTCTTC.

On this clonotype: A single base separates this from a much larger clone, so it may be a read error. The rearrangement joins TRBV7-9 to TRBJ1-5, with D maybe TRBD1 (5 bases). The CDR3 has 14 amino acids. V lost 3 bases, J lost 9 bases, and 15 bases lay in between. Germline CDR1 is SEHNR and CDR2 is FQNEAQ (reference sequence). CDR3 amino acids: CASSLGLSDRPQHF. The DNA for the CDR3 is TGTGCCAGCAGCTTGGGACTTTCGGATCGGCCCCAGCATTTT.

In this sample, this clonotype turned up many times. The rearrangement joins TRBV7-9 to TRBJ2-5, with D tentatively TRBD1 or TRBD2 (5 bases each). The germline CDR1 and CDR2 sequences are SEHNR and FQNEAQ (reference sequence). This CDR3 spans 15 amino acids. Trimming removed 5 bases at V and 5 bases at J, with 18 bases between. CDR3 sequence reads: CASSPAGAGGETQYF. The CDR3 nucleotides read TGTGCCAGCAGCCCAGCCGGGGCAGGTGGGGAGACCCAGTACTTC.

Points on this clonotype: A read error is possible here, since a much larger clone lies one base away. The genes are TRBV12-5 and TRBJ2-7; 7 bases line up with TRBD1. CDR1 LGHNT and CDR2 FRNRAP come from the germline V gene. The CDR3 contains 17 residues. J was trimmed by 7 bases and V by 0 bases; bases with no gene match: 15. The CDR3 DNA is TGTGCTAGTGGTTTGGTTCGGTCAGGGGGTATCTACAATGAGCAGTACTTC. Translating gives CASGLVRSGGIYNEQYF. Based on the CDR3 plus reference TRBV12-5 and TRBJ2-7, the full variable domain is DARVTQTPRHKVTEMGQEVTMRCQPILGHNTVFWYRQTMMQGLELLAYFRNRAPLDDSGMPKDRFSAEMPDATLATLKIQPSEPRDSAVYFCASGLVRSGGIYNEQYFGPGTRLTVT.

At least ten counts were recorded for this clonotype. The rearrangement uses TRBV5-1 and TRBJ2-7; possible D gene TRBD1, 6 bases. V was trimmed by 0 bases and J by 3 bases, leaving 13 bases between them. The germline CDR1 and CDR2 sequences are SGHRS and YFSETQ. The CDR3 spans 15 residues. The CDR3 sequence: CASSLEQGKVYEQYF. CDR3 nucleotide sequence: TGCGCCAGCAGCTTGGAACAGGGAAAGGTCTACGAGCAGTACTTC. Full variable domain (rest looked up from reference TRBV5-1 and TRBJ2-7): KAGVTQTPRYLIKTRGQQVTLSCSPISGHRSVSWYQQTPGQGLQFLFEYFSETQRNKGNFPGRFSGRQFSNSRSEMNVSTLELGDSALYLCASSLEQGKVYEQYFGPGTRLTVT.

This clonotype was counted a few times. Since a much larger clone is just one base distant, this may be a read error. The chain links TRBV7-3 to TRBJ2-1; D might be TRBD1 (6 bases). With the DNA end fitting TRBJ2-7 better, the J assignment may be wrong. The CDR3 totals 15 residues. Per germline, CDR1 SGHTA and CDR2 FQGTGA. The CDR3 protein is CASSLITGLYNEQYF. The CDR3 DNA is TGTGCCAGCAGCTTAATAACAGGGCTCTACAATGAGCAGTACTTC.

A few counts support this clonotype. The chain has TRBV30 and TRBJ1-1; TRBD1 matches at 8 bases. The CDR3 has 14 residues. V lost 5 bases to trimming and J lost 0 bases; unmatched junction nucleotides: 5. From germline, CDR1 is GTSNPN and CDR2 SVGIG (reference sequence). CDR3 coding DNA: TGTGCCTGGTTAACAGGGGGTATGAACACTGAAGCTTTCTTT. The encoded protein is CAWLTGGMNTEAFF.

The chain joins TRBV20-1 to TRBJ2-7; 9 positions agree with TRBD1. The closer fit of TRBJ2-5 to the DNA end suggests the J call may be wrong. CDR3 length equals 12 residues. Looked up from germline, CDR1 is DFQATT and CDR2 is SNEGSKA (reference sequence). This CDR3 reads CSTGQGRETQYF. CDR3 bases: TGCAGTACCGGACAGGGGCGGGAGACCCAGTACTTC.

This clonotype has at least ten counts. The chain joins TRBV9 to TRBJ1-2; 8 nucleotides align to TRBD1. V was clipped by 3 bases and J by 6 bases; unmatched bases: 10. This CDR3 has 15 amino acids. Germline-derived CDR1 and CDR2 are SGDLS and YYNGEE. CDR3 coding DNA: TGTGCCAGCAGCGCACCACAGGGGGGAGTCAATGGCTACACCTTC. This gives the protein CASSAPQGGVNGYTF.

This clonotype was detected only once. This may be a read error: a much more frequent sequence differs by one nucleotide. CDR3 sequence (DNA): TGCAGTGCTTCTCGACTAGGCGAGGGGCAGTTCTTC. Its translation is CSASRLGEGQFF. This chain joins TRBV20-1 and TRBJ2-1, with D perhaps TRBD2 (6 bases). V was clipped by 5 bases and J by 12 bases, with 17 bases between them. CDR3 length: 12 residues. In germline, CDR1 is DFQATT, CDR2 SNEGSKA (reference sequence).

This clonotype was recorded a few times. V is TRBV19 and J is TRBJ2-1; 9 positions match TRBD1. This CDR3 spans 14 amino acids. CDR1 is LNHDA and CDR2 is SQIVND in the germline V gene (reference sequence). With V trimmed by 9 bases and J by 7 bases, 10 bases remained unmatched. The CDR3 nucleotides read TGTGCCAGCGGGCGGGACAGGGTTTTAAATGAGCAGTTCTTC. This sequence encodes CASGRDRVLNEQFF.